Listed below are T cell receptor beta chains from one sample, sequenced in a study of PD-1 blockade in classical Hodgkin lymphoma. The repertoire was sequenced with immunoSEQ multiplex PCR; TCRdb's copy has only in-frame clones and lacks some. The profile shows 25,000 to 35,000 clones, about 72% of them singletons. The sample was peripheral blood mononuclear cells (PBMCs), taken before the fourth cycle of nivolumab. Receptors were obtained from a human donor with classical Hodgkin lymphoma. Both conserved end residues are part of each CDR3. D genes are given only for firm matches. Size is stated for part of the rows, as once, few or many counts, or as a class when the clone is expanded.

TRBJ1-2 TRBV7-9 - - CASSRERAKGENYGYTF TGTGCCAGCAGCCGAGAAAGGGCTAAAGGGGAAAACTATGGCTACACCTTC
TRBJ2-1 TRBV5-4 TRBD2 - CASSPGTSVGSYNEQFF TGTGCCAGCAGCCCTGGGACTAGCGTTGGCTCCTACAATGAGCAGTTCTTC
TRBJ1-1 TRBV28 - - CASSPGHQNTEAFF TGTGCCAGCAGCCCTGGACATCAGAACACTGAAGCTTTCTTT
TRBJ1-6 TRBV6-1 TRBD1 - CASSRTGPNNSPLHF TGTGCCAGCAGCCGGACAGGGCCTAATAATTCACCCCTCCACTTT
TRBJ1-2 TRBV20-1 - - CSANDRYGYTF TGCAGTGCAAATGACAGATATGGCTACACCTTC
TRBJ1-2 TRBV7-9 - - CASSLETTNYGYTF TGTGCCAGCAGCTTGGAGACAACTAACTATGGCTACACCTTC
TRBJ2-2 TRBV7-9 - - CASSSSPGRNTGELFF TGTGCCAGCAGCTCATCCCCGGGACGGAACACCGGGGAGCTGTTTTTT
TRBJ1-4 TRBV4-3 TRBD1 - CASSQGRGRNEKLFF TGCGCCAGCAGCCAAGGCAGGGGGCGCAATGAAAAACTGTTTTTT
TRBJ2-7 TRBV4-3 TRBD1 - CASSQVYLPGTGAYEQYF TGCGCCAGCAGCCAAGTCTACCTACCCGGGACAGGGGCCTACGAGCAGTACTTC
TRBJ2-5 TRBV7-2 - - CASSRPPGGGKYQETQYF TGTGCCAGCAGCCGTCCCCCCGGTGGAGGAAAGTACCAAGAGACCCAGTACTTC
TRBJ1-2 TRBV27 - few CASRETGNYGYTF TGTGCCAGCAGGGAAACAGGGAACTATGGCTACACCTTC
TRBJ2-7 TRBV7-2 TRBD2 once CASSFTSGSSYEQYF TGTGCCAGCAGCTTTACTAGCGGGAGCTCCTACGAGCAGTACTTC
TRBJ2-6 TRBV10-3 - - CAISETTCRIQSRANVLTF TGTGCCATCAGTGAAACAACCTGTAGAATACAAAGTCGGGCCAACGTCCTGACTTTC
TRBJ2-2 TRBV7-9 - - CASSLSQGLGTGELFF TGTGCCAGCAGCCTATCCCAGGGGTTGGGCACCGGGGAGCTGTTTTTT
TRBJ2-3 TRBV6-1 - - CASSEIRADTQYF TGTGCCAGCAGTGAGATAAGGGCAGATACGCAGTATTTT
TRBJ1-2 TRBV27 - - CASSLGRNYGYTF TGTGCCAGCAGTTTGGGCAGAAACTATGGCTACACCTTC
TRBJ1-1 TRBV7-8 TRBD1 - CASSITRGNAEAFF TGTGCCAGCAGCATAACCAGGGGGAACGCTGAAGCTTTCTTT
TRBJ1-5 TRBV10-3 - few CAISTGGSPAQPQHF TGTGCCATATCAACGGGGGGCTCCCCAGCTCAGCCCCAGCATTTT
TRBJ1-1 TRBV5-1 - - CASSFQGYSEAFF TGCGCCAGCAGCTTCCAGGGATATTCTGAAGCTTTCTTT
TRBJ1-5 TRBV10-3 - - CAISGDPGNQPQHF TGTGCCATCAGTGGGGACCCAGGGAATCAGCCCCAGCATTTT
TRBJ1-1 TRBV9 - - CASSVSRNTEAFF TGTGCCAGCAGCGTAAGCAGGAACACTGAAGCTTTCTTT
TRBJ1-3 TRBV30 - - CAWSWGGGSGNTIYF TGTGCCTGGAGTTGGGGGGGCGGCTCTGGAAACACCATATATTTT
TRBJ2-7 TRBV28 TRBD2 - CASSPGGNYEQYF TGTGCCAGCAGTCCGGGAGGGAACTACGAGCAGTACTTC
TRBJ1-1 TRBV7-2 - - CASTGGGKSTEAFF TGTGCCAGCACTGGGGGGGGAAAGAGTACTGAAGCTTTCTTT
TRBJ1-2 TRBV6-5 - - CASSSQGTNYGYTF TGTGCCAGCAGTTCGCAGGGTACCAACTATGGCTACACCTTC
TRBJ2-3 TRBV5-1 TRBD1 - CASSSGTVTITDTQYF TGCGCCAGCAGCTCCGGGACAGTGACGATAACTGATACGCAGTATTTT
TRBJ2-1 TRBV7-2 - - CASSFSGDPYNEQFF TGTGCCAGCAGCTTCTCGGGAGACCCCTACAATGAGCAGTTCTTC
TRBJ1-1 TRBV30 - - CAWSVHSSTEAFF TGTGCCTGGAGTGTACACTCGAGCACTGAAGCTTTCTTT
TRBJ1-2 TRBV10-3 - - CAIRGPRKGYTF TGTGCCATCAGGGGACCCCGGAAGGGCTACACCTTC
TRBJ1-2 TRBV27 TRBD1 - CASSPGQGISNYGYTF TGTGCCAGCAGCCCCGGACAGGGAATTTCTAACTATGGCTACACCTTC
TRBJ1-1 TRBV30 TRBD1 once CASSHGTGGTEAFF TGTGCCTCCTCCCATGGGACAGGGGGAACTGAAGCTTTCTTT
TRBJ1-6 TRBV30 TRBD1 - CAWTMDRANSPLHF TGTGCCTGGACCATGGACAGGGCGAACTCACCCCTCCACTTT
TRBJ2-2 TRBV13 - - CASSRGLTGELFF TGTGCCAGCAGCCGTGGCCTCACCGGGGAGCTGTTTTTT
TRBJ1-2 TRBV13 - - CASSLGRGASYGYTF TGTGCCAGCAGCTTAGGCCGTGGGGCATCCTATGGCTACACCTTC
TRBJ2-7 TRBV30 TRBD2 - CAWEPTSGDEQYF TGTGCCTGGGAGCCGACTAGCGGGGACGAGCAGTACTTC
TRBJ2-3 TRBV30 TRBD1 - CAWSFDDRVADTQYF TGTGCCTGGAGCTTCGACGACAGGGTAGCAGATACGCAGTATTTT
TRBJ2-1 TRBV9 - - CASSVGGTLARNEQFF TGTGCCAGCAGCGTAGGCGGGACTCTCGCTCGGAATGAGCAGTTCTTC
TRBJ2-7 TRBV28 TRBD1 few CASRPTPDRATSF TGTGCCAGCAGGCCGACCCCGGACAGGGCAACCTCCTTC
TRBJ2-6 TRBV5-4 - - CASSSDTYGANVLTF TGTGCCAGCAGCTCTGACACGTACGGGGCCAACGTCCTGACTTTC
TRBJ2-1 TRBV5-1 - - CASSLMGGDEQFF TGCGCCAGCAGCTTGATGGGGGGCGATGAGCAGTTCTTC
TRBJ2-1 TRBV30 - - CAWSGASYNEQFF TGTGCCTGGAGCGGGGCCTCCTACAATGAGCAGTTCTTC
TRBJ1-2 TRBV5-1 - - CASRRDSNYGYTF TGCGCCAGCAGGCGAGACAGTAACTATGGCTACACCTTC
TRBJ1-3 TRBV6-6 - - CAVAGGTGNTIYF TGCGCTGTCGCGGGGGGTACGGGAAACACCATATATTTT
TRBJ2-1 TRBV11-1 TRBD1 - CASSSDRDPHNEQFF TGTGCCAGCAGCTCCGACAGGGACCCTCACAATGAGCAGTTCTTC
TRBJ1-6 TRBV2 TRBD1 - CANNQGQGNSPLHF TGTGCCAACAACCAGGGACAGGGAAATTCACCCCTCCACTTT
TRBJ2-2 TRBV5-4 - - CASSLDGAGELFF TGTGCCAGCAGCTTGGATGGGGCCGGGGAGCTGTTTTTT
TRBJ1-2 TRBV5-6 - medium-sized CASSLVSNYGYTF TGTGCCAGCAGCTTGGTTAGTAACTATGGCTACACCTTC
TRBJ1-2 TRBV20-1 - - CSAPENYGYTF TGCAGTGCTCCCGAGAACTATGGCTACACCTTC
TRBJ2-7 TRBV7-7 - - CASPRVHRYNYEQYF TGTGCCAGCCCACGGGTGCACCGTTATAACTACGAGCAGTACTTC
TRBJ1-2 TRBV30 - - CAWSIVPLPNYGYTF TGTGCCTGGAGTATAGTCCCCTTGCCGAACTATGGCTACACCTTC